A single sample gave rise to the 2 T cell receptor beta chains below, sequenced in a study of OX40 agonist ivuxolimab in advanced cancers. Assay used: immunoSEQ multiplex PCR; TCRdb lists only in-frame clones, some missing. The table shows 90,000 to 100,000 clones, with roughly nine tenths occurring only once. The material sequenced was CD4+ or CD8+ T cells sorted from blood, taken in a trial of the OX40 agonist ivuxolimab. The receptors originated from an adult with an advanced solid tumor such as melanoma, head and neck, liver or kidney cancer.

The chain combines TRBV28 with TRBJ2-7, with D perhaps TRBD1 or TRBD2 (6 bases each). The CDR3 has 13 amino acids. Between the trimmed V and J ends, which lost 3 bases and 7 bases, there was a span of 13 bases. CDR1 and CDR2 from the germline V gene are MDHEN and SYDVKM. The CDR3 is CASSFPGADEQYV. Here the CDR3 DNA reads TGTGCCAGCAGTTTCCCGGGGGCCGATGAGCAGTACGTC.

V and J are TRBV7-9 and TRBJ1-5, with D tentatively TRBD1 (5 bases). The ends were cut back, 0 bases at V and 4 bases at J, with 7 bases in the middle. This CDR3 spans 14 amino acids. The V gene's germline CDR1 is SEHNR and CDR2 FQNEAQ (reference sequence). CDR3 sequence: CASSLAGGNQPQHF. In DNA, the CDR3 is TGTGCCAGCAGCTTAGCGGGGGGAAATCAGCCCCAGCATTTT.